This paragraph reports one TCR beta chain. What it recognizes is unknown. This CDR3 region has 14 residues. V lost 7 bases, J lost 6 bases, and 10 bases stayed unmatched. From germline, CDR1 is MDHEN and CDR2 SYDVKM. TCRdb called the RT-PCR reads again in MiXCR, with one record for every CDR3 protein. The sample includes roughly 520,000 distinct CDR3 sequences, about 25% of them seen just once. The data were taken from a study of response to subunit inactivated influenza vaccine. Study-level results: Authors suggested each seasonal flu vaccination may recruit only limited numbers of new T cells.

The source material was CD4+ T cells sorted from PBMCs, sampled about 5 days after vaccination. The V gene is TRBV28, the J gene TRBJ2-7, with 9 positions matching TRBD2. The clonotype comes from a man over 45 who received an inactivated influenza vaccine. CDR3 in amino acids: CASMHRPSGIEQYF. The CDR3 region has the DNA TGTGCCAGCATGCACCGCCCTAGCGGGATCGAGCAGTACTTC.